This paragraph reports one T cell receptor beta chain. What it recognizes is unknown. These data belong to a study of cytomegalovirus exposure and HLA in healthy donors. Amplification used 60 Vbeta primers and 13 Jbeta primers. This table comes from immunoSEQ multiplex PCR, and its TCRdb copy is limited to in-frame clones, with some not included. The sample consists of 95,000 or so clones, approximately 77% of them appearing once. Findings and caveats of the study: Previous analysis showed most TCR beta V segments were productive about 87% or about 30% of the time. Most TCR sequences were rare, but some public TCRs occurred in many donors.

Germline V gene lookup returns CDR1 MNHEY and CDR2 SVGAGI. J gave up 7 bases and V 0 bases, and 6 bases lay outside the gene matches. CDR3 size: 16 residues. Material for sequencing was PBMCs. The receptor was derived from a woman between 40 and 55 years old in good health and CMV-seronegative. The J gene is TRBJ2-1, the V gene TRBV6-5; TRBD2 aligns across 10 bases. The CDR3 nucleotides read TGTGCCAGCAGTTACTCGAGTAGCGGGGGGTGGAATGAGCAGTTCTTC. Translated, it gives CASSYSSSGGWNEQFF.